A single T cell receptor (beta chain) is shown here with its context. Which antigen it targets is not known. Within one base of it there is no much larger clone, and no base qualities were kept. Peripheral blood CD8+ and CD4+ T cells from healthy donors, Susac syndrome patients and multiple sclerosis patients were profiled using high-throughput TCR beta sequencing. The Susac syndrome patients fulfilled recently defined diagnostic criteria for definite or probable disease. Bulk CD8+ and CD4+ T cells were purified magnetically by negative isolation, whereas CD8+ TEMRA cells were enriched by FACS. Blood was collected in EDTA tubes and processed within 24 hours, with PBMCs isolated through density gradient centrifugation. PBMCs intended for TCR sequencing were cryopreserved in liquid nitrogen and thawed later in a water bath at 37 degrees C. A purity of at least 90% was achieved for sorted or isolated CD4+, CD8+ and CD8+ TEMRA cells.

This record belongs to a study of CD8 T cells in Susac syndrome (dated by TCRdb to about 2019). Some background on the complete study: Of the Susac syndrome patients who were sequenced, under 10 were in clinical remission while five or six had clinically active disease. At blood withdrawal, Susac syndrome patients were either therapy-naive, taking corticosteroids (in some cases with IVIg as well), or taking IVIg alone. Repertoire sequencing was used to test whether CD8+ T cell activation and differentiation in Susac syndrome was antigen driven. Broader findings and caveats from the paper: The CD4+ T cell repertoire of patients with Susac syndrome showed no detectable clonal expansion. The number of individuals in the TCR sequencing and HLA analysis was recognized as being relatively small.

V is reduced by 3 bases and J by 2 bases, leaving a spacing of 18 bases between them. The germline V gene encodes CDR1 MDHEN and CDR2 SYDVKM. Counted from cysteine to phenylalanine, this CDR3 has 17 amino acids. The read is trimmed to its CDR3 DNA, 51 bases read in frame from base 1. RNA was extracted using the RNeasy kit, and about 0.5 to 1 ug of the RNA was reverse transcribed with random hexamers. The immunoSEQ multiplex PCR assay, covering 54 Vbeta and 13 Jbeta segments, was used to amplify TCR beta CDR3 regions. PCR amplification bias was corrected by using a synthetic template baseline for primer optimization and computational correction. Per the authors' processing: Reads were assigned to V, D and J genes according to IMGT and analyzed in immunoSEQ Analyzer, with only productive sequences retained. To calculate clonality, Shannon entropy was normalized by log2 of the number of productive unique sequences and then subtracted from one. Public and private clones were assessed among the 100 most prevalent clones of each patient and control. Clones were defined as Susac-specific if absent from the healthy and MS cohorts, from 1052 published viral clones and from other ImmuneACCESS disease sequences. TCRdb reprocessing: public reads trimmed at Q25 with fastp, clones called with MiXCR, in-frame beta chains kept. For every CDR3 protein sequence, its rows merge into one entry that carries the most common genes and DNA. Clone size and V and J calls follow TCRdb, not the original study. The sample profile shows more than 85,000 distinct CDR3 sequences; about 95% of them were found once. Of the sample, roughly 0.31% is held by the ten largest clones.

This receptor was taken from a human donor with Susac syndrome. The sequencing input was CD4+ T cells from PBMCs. The chain joins TRBV28 to TRBJ2-3; there is no confident call for the D gene. The nucleotide sequence is given as TGTGCCAGCAGTTTGGCGGATTACCACCTCGTCACAGATACGCAGTATTTT. Its protein product is CASSLADYHLVTDTQYF.